A selection of T cell receptor beta chains follows, all from one sample in a study of memory CD4+ T cells and cytomegalovirus serostatus. Data came from immunoSEQ multiplex PCR; TCRdb stores just in-frame clones and leaves some out. The sample has about 57,000 clones, approximately 79% seen once. The sample taken for sequencing was memory CD4+ T cells from blood. Receptors originate from an adult in good health and CMV-seronegative. CDR3s include the opening cysteine and the closing phenylalanine or tryptophan. A D gene is named only where the DNA matches it firmly. Where a row states a size, it is once, few, many or the class of an expanded clone; other rows omit it.

V gene	clone size	J gene	D gene	CDR3 DNA	CDR3 protein
TRBV15	once	TRBJ2-3	NA	TGTGCCACCAGCATTGGTGGGGAAACGCAGTATTTT	CATSIGGETQYF
TRBV7-2	few	TRBJ1-1	NA	TGTGCCAGCAGCTTAGGACAGGTAGAAGCTTTCTTT	CASSLGQVEAFF
TRBV11-2	NA	TRBJ2-2	NA	TGTGCCAGCAGTTGGCAGGCGGGACACTTAACCGGGGAGCTGTTTTTT	CASSWQAGHLTGELFF
TRBV20-1	NA	TRBJ1-4	NA	TGCAGTGCGGGAGGTGAAAAACTGTTTTTT	CSAGGEKLFF
TRBV12-5	NA	TRBJ2-3	NA	TGTGCTAGTGGTTCACGGGGGACTCACGCCCCAAATACGCAGTATTTT	CASGSRGTHAPNTQYF
TRBV27	few	TRBJ2-1	TRBD2	TGTGCCAGCAGTTTTAGCGGGAGGTCGCGCAATGAGCAGTTCTTC	CASSFSGRSRNEQFF
TRBV5-1	NA	TRBJ1-2	NA	TGCGCCAGCAGCTTGGGTCCCGACAGGTTTAACTATGGCTACACCTTC	CASSLGPDRFNYGYTF
TRBV4-2	NA	TRBJ2-7	NA	TGTGCCAGCAGCCTTCCCCCACCGTCAACCTACGAGCAGTACTTC	CASSLPPPSTYEQYF
TRBV27	once	TRBJ2-6	NA	TGTGCCAGCAGTTTACGCAGGGACGGGGCCAACGTCCTGACTTTC	CASSLRRDGANVLTF
TRBV25-1	NA	TRBJ1-5	NA	TGTGCCAGCAGTCGAGGGAGCAATCAGCCCCAGCATTTT	CASSRGSNQPQHF
TRBV6-1	NA	TRBJ2-7	NA	TGTGCCAGCAGTGTCTCCTACGAGCAGTACTTC	CASSVSYEQYF
TRBV30	NA	TRBJ1-2	TRBD1	TGTGCCTGGAGTCCAGGGGGTTTAGGAGGCTACACCTTC	CAWSPGGLGGYTF
TRBV4-1	NA	TRBJ2-1	NA	TGCGCCAGCAGCCTAACCACAGATAATGAGCAGTTCTTC	CASSLTTDNEQFF
TRBV2	NA	TRBJ2-7	NA	TGTGCCAGCAGGGGGGAGCGCAACTACGAGCAGTACTTC	CASRGERNYEQYF
TRBV6-1	NA	TRBJ1-5	TRBD1	TGTGCCAGCAGCGCAACAGGGGATCAGCCCCAGCATTTT	CASSATGDQPQHF
TRBV6-1	NA	TRBJ2-7	NA	TGTGCCGTCCCCTCCGGAAAAGGGGGCTACGAGCAGTACTTC	CAVPSGKGGYEQYF
TRBV19	NA	TRBJ2-2	TRBD1	TGTGCCACAAGACAGGGGGTAATAACCGGGGAGCTGTTTTTT	CATRQGVITGELFF
TRBV13	NA	TRBJ2-2	TRBD2	TGTGCCAGCAGCTTACTCCCCAGCGGGAGGGCCGGGGAGCTGTTTTTT	CASSLLPSGRAGELFF
TRBV5-1	NA	TRBJ2-3	TRBD1	TGCGCCAGCAGCTTACCGGGACAGGGGGCGAGGAACACAGATACGCAGTATTTT	CASSLPGQGARNTDTQYF
TRBV11-3	few	TRBJ1-1	NA	TGTGCCAGCAGTCCTCAGGGCGGGGGTGAAGCTTTCTTT	CASSPQGGGEAFF
TRBV7-2	NA	TRBJ2-7	NA	TGTGCCAGCAGCTTAGTAGGTGGGGGCGGCACTAGGGGCGAGCAGTACTTC	CASSLVGGGGTRGEQYF
TRBV30	NA	TRBJ1-5	NA	TGTGCCTGGAGTATAGGGGCGACGACCCAGCATTTT	CAWSIGATTQHF
TRBV5-5	NA	TRBJ2-7	NA	TGTGCCAGCAGCTCCAAAATAGTAGGAAGCTCCTACGAGCAGTACTTC	CASSSKIVGSSYEQYF
TRBV29-1	NA	TRBJ1-2	NA	TGCAGCGTTGAACGGGGGGGCTTAGATGGCTACACCTTC	CSVERGGLDGYTF
TRBV5-1	NA	TRBJ1-1	NA	TGCGCCAGCAGCTTTAACAGGAACACTGAAGCTTTCTTT	CASSFNRNTEAFF
TRBV5-1	NA	TRBJ2-3	NA	TGCGCCAGCAGGCGGGACCAAGATACGCAGTATTTT	CASRRDQDTQYF
TRBV7-9	few	TRBJ1-3	NA	TGTGCCAGCAGCTTAAGGGGGACTGACTCTGGAAACACCATATATTTT	CASSLRGTDSGNTIYF
TRBV28	NA	TRBJ2-1	TRBD2	TGTGCCAGCAGTTCGGGACTAGCGGGAGGCCGGGGTGAGCAGTTCTTC	CASSSGLAGGRGEQFF
TRBV5-4	NA	TRBJ2-7	TRBD2	TGTGCCAGCAGCCGCGGGAGGGACTACGAGCAGTACTTC	CASSRGRDYEQYF
TRBV7-2	NA	TRBJ2-5	NA	TGTGCCAGCAGCTTACCCACACACGGCCGCGGGGACCGCTTGCGGACCCAGTACTTC	CASSLPTHGRGDRLRTQYF
TRBV7-3	NA	TRBJ1-2	NA	TGTGCCAGCAGCTTAACGACCAAAGACGGGGAGTCTGGCTACACCTTC	CASSLTTKDGESGYTF
TRBV4-1	NA	TRBJ1-1	NA	TGCGCCAGCAGCCATCCCGGGAAGAACACTGAAGCTTTCTTT	CASSHPGKNTEAFF
TRBV19	NA	TRBJ2-7	NA	TGTGCCAGTAGTATAGATCGGCTCGAAAAGTACTTC	CASSIDRLEKYF
TRBV7-2	NA	TRBJ1-5	NA	TGTGCCAGCAGCTTCAGTTACAATCAGCCCCAGCATTTT	CASSFSYNQPQHF
TRBV7-9	NA	TRBJ2-5	TRBD2	TGTGCCAGCACCGGGACTAGCGGGCAAGAGACCCAGTACTTC	CASTGTSGQETQYF
TRBV6-5	NA	TRBJ1-3	NA	TGTGCCAGCAGTTTAGCAGAGCCGCCTGGAAACACCATATATTTT	CASSLAEPPGNTIYF
TRBV12-5	few	TRBJ2-2	NA	TGTGCTAGTGGTGGGGGCACAGTTAGAAAAGGCGGGGAGCTGTTTTTT	CASGGGTVRKGGELFF
TRBV19	few	TRBJ1-2	TRBD1	TGTGCCAGTAGTATAGAAAGGAGGAAATCGGGCAGGGGGAACTATGGCTACACCTTC	CASSIERRKSGRGNYGYTF
TRBV4-2	few	TRBJ1-5	NA	TGTGCCAGCAGCCAAGGGCAAGGGAATCAGCCCCAGCATTTT	CASSQGQGNQPQHF
TRBV7-9	NA	TRBJ1-1	NA	TGTGCCAGCAGCCGAGGGGAGGTAAATGAAGCTTTCTTT	CASSRGEVNEAFF
TRBV6-5	NA	TRBJ1-2	NA	TGTGCCACCGCAGAGGGGGGGAACTACTATGGCTACACCTTC	CATAEGGNYYGYTF
TRBV18	NA	TRBJ1-1	NA	TGTGCCAGCTCACCAGGGGCGAAGGATGAAGCTTTCTTT	CASSPGAKDEAFF
TRBV15	NA	TRBJ2-7	TRBD1	TGTGCCACCAGCAGAGGGGGGGGACAGGGCTACGAGCAGTACTTC	CATSRGGGQGYEQYF
TRBV2	NA	TRBJ2-3	NA	TGTGCCAGCAGTCCACAAGCGGTGGGGCCAGATACGCAGTATTTT	CASSPQAVGPDTQYF
TRBV2	NA	TRBJ2-3	TRBD2	TGTGCCAGCAGAGCGGGGGGGTCCACAGATACGCAGTATTTT	CASRAGGSTDTQYF
TRBV5-1	NA	TRBJ1-2	NA	TGCGCCAGCAGCTTCGACCCTAGACAGGCGGAGAGGTATGGCTACACCTTC	CASSFDPRQAERYGYTF
TRBV7-2	NA	TRBJ2-1	NA	TGTGCCAGCAGCGCTACCCGGGGGGCTCCTCTTGAGCAGTTCTTC	CASSATRGAPLEQFF
TRBV9	NA	TRBJ1-3	NA	TGTGCCAGCAGCGTAGCGTCCGCCGGGCCTGGAAACACCATATATTTT	CASSVASAGPGNTIYF
TRBV7-2	NA	TRBJ1-6	NA	TGTGCCAGCAGCTTATTTTACAGGGACCTTTATAATTCACCCCTCCACTTT	CASSLFYRDLYNSPLHF
TRBV10-2	medium-sized	TRBJ2-2	TRBD2	TGCGCCAGCAGAGGACTAGCGGACACCGGGGAGCTGTTTTTT	CASRGLADTGELFF
TRBV7-9	NA	TRBJ2-5	NA	TGTGCCAGCAGCTTAGGATCGGGGTGGGAGACCCAGTACTTC	CASSLGSGWETQYF
TRBV9	NA	TRBJ2-5	TRBD1	TGTGCCAGCAGCCCCGGGACAGTGGCAGAGACCCAGTACTTC	CASSPGTVAETQYF
TRBV2	NA	TRBJ1-4	NA	TGTGCCAGCAGTGAGTCGAGGACATCGGAAAAACTGTTTTTT	CASSESRTSEKLFF
TRBV12-2	few	TRBJ1-5	NA	TGTGCAAGTCGCCGGGACGGGATTAGCAATCAGCCCCAGCATTTT	CASRRDGISNQPQHF
TRBV29-1	NA	TRBJ2-1	TRBD1	TGCAGCGTTGAAAACAGGGGGGCTCGTGAGCAGTTCTTC	CSVENRGAREQFF
TRBV15	NA	TRBJ1-1	NA	TGTGCCACCAAGGCGGATCTGAACACTGAAGCTTTCTTT	CATKADLNTEAFF
TRBV2	NA	TRBJ2-5	NA	TGTGCCAGCAGTCCGGGACTCCAGAGGGAGACCCAGTACTTC	CASSPGLQRETQYF
TRBV15	NA	TRBJ1-3	TRBD1	TGTGCCACCAGCAGAGACGGGACAGGAGGAAACACCATATATTTT	CATSRDGTGGNTIYF
TRBV19	NA	TRBJ1-5	NA	TGTGCCATCACACTTCAGCCCCAGCATTTT	CAITLQPQHF